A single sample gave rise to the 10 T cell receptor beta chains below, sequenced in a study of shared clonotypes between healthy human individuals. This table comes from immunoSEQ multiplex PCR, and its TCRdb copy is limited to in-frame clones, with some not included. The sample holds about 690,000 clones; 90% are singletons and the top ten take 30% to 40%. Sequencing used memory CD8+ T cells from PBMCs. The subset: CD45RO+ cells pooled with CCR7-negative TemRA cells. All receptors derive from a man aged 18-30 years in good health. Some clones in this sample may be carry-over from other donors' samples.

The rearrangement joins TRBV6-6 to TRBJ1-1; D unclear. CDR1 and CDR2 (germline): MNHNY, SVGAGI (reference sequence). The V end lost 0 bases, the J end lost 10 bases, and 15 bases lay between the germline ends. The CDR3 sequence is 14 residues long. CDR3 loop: CASSYSPGVGGAFF. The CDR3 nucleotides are TGTGCCAGCAGTTACTCCCCCGGGGTCGGCGGAGCTTTCTTT.

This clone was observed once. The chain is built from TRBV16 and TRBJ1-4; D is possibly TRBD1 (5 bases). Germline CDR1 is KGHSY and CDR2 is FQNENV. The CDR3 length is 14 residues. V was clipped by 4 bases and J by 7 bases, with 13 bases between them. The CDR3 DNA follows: TGTGCCAGCAGCCCCCCGAGGGGTGGTGAAAAACTGTTTTTT. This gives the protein CASSPPRGGEKLFF.

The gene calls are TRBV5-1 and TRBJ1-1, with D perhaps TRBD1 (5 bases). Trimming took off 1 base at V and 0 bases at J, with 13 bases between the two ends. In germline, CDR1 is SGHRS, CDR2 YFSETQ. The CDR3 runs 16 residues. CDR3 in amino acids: CASSLTGKGLNTEAFF. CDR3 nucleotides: TGCGCCAGCAGCTTGACAGGAAAAGGCCTGAACACTGAAGCTTTCTTT.

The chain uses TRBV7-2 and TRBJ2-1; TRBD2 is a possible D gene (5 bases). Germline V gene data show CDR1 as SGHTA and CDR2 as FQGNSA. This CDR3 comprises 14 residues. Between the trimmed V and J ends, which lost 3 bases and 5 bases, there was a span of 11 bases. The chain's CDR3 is CASSFDYLNNEQFF. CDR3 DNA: TGTGCCAGCAGCTTTGACTATCTGAACAATGAGCAGTTCTTC.

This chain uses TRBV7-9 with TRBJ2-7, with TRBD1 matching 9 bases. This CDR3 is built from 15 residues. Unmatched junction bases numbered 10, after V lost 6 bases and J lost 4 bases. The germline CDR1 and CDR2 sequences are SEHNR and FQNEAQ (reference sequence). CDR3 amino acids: CASSATGTGTYEQYF. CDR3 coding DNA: TGTGCCAGCAGTGCGACCGGGACAGGGACTTACGAGCAGTACTTC.

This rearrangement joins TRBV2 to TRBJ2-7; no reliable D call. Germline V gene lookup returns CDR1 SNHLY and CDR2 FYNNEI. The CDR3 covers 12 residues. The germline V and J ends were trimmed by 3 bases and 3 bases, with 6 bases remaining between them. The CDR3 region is CASSDLDYEQYF. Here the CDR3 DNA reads TGTGCCAGCAGTGATTTGGACTACGAGCAGTACTTC. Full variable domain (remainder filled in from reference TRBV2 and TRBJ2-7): EPEVTQTPSHQVTQMGQEVILRCVPISNHLYFYWYRQILGQKVEFLVSFYNNEISEKSEIFDDQFSVERPDGSNFTLKIRSTKLEDSAMYFCASSDLDYEQYFGPGTRLTVT.

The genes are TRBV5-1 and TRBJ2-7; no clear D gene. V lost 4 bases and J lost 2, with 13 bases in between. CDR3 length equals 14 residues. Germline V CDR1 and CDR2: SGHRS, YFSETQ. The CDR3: CASSKTLQPYEQYF. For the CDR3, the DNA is TGCGCCAGCAGCAAGACTCTACAACCCTACGAGCAGTACTTC.

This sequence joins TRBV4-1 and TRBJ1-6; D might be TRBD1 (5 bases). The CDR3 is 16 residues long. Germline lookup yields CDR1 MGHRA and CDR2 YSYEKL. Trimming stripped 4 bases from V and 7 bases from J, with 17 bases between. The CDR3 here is CASSPNRAGRNSPLHF. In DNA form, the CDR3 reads TGCGCCAGCAGCCCCAACCGGGCAGGGCGGAATTCACCCCTCCACTTT.

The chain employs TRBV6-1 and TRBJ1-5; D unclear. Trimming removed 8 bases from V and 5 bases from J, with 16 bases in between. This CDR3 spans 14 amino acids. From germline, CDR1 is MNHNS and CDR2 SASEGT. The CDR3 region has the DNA TGTGCCAGCGCCTCTAGGTGGGAAGATCAGCCCCAGCATTTT. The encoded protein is CASASRWEDQPQHF.

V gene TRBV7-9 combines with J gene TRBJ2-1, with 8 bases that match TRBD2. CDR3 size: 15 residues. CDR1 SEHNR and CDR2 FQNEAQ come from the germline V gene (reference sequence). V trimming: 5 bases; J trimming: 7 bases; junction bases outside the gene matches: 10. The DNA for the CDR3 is TGTGCCAGCAGCACCCGGGAGGGCGACGGGAATGAGCAGTTCTTC. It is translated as CASSTREGDGNEQFF.